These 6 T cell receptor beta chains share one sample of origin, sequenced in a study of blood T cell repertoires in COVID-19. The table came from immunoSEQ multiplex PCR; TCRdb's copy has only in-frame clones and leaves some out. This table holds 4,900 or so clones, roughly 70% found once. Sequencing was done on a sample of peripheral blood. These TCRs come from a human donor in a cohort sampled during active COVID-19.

CDR3 loop: CASSPSSSYNEQFF. CDR3 nucleotides: TGTGCCAGCAGCCCCTCCAGCTCCTACAATGAGCAGTTCTTC. The chain is built from TRBV7-3 and TRBJ2-1; D is uncertain. Between the trimmed V and J ends, which lost 5 bases and 0 bases, there was a span of 8 bases. The CDR3 is 14 residues long. Per the germline V gene, CDR1 is SGHTA and CDR2 is FQGTGA. The full variable domain, in which reference TRBV7-3 and TRBJ2-1 provide the parts outside the CDR3, is GAGVSQTPSNKVTEKGKYVELRCDPISGHTALYWYRQSLGQGPEFLIYFQGTGAADDSGLPNDRFFAVRPEGSVSTLKIQRTERGDSAVYLCASSPSSSYNEQFFGPGTRLTVL.

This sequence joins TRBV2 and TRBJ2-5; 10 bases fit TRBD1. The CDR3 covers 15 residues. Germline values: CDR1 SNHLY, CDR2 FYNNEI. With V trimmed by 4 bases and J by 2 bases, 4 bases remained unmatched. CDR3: CASSGGQGRQETQYF. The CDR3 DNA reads TGTGCCAGCAGTGGGGGACAGGGGAGGCAAGAGACCCAGTACTTC.

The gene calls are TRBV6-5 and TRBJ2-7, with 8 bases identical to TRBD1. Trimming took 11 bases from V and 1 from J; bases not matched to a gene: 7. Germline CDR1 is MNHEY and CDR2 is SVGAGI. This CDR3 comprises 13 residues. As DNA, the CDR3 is TGTGCCGGGCGGGACAGGCGTTCCTACGAGCAGTACTTC. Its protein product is CAGRDRRSYEQYF.

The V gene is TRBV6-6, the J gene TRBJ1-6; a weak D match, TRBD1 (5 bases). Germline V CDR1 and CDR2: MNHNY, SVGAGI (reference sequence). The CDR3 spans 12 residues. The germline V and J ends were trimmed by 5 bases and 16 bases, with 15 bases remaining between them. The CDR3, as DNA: TGTGCCAGCAGTCCCGGGGGGGGGATTCTCCACTTT. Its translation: CASSPGGGILHF.

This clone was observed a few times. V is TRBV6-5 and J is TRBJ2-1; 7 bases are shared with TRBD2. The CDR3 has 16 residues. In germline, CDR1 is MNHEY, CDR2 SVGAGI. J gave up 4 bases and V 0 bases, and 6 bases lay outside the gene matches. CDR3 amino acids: CASSYSGRGGYNEQFF. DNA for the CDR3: TGTGCCAGCAGTTACTCAGGACGGGGAGGGTACAATGAGCAGTTCTTC.

The CDR3 here is CASSTSGGGIKYGYTF. CDR3 sequence (DNA): TGTGCCAGCAGCACCAGTGGGGGGGGAATTAAGTATGGCTACACCTTC. The V call is TRBV7-9, the J call TRBJ1-2; D is possibly TRBD1 (5 bases). This CDR3 region has 16 residues. V lost 5 bases, J lost 5 bases, and 21 bases lay in between. CDR1 is SEHNR, CDR2 FQNEAQ, per germline (reference sequence).